Shown below are 23 T cell receptor beta chains from a single sample sequenced in a study of blood T cell repertoires in COVID-19. Profiled with immunoSEQ multiplex PCR; TCRdb holds only in-frame clones, not every one. The sample lists a few hundred thousand clones, 75% to 90% occurring once. Sequenced sample: peripheral blood. The receptors derive from a young woman with acute or convalescent COVID-19.

This chain joins TRBV29-1 and TRBJ1-4; the D is unclear. Per germline, CDR1 SQVTM and CDR2 ANQGSEA. This CDR3 region has 13 residues. V was clipped by 6 bases and J by 8 bases, with 16 bases between them. CDR3 bases: TGCAGCGTACGATGGGCCGGGGAGGAAAAACTGTTTTTT. Translated, it gives CSVRWAGEEKLFF.

The V call is TRBV5-6, the J call TRBJ2-5; possibly TRBD2 for D (6 bases). The CDR3 extends over 16 amino acids. V dropped 3 bases and J dropped 5 bases, with 20 bases sitting between them. CDR1 is SGHDT and CDR2 is YYEEEE in the germline V gene. In nucleotides, the CDR3 is TGTGCCAGCAGCTCATCTCGGGACTGGCGGGTGGAGACCCAGTACTTC. Translated: CASSSSRDWRVETQYF.

The V gene is TRBV5-1, the J gene TRBJ1-4, with D possibly matching TRBD1 (5 bases). CDR3 size: 17 residues. Germline V gene lookup returns CDR1 SGHRS and CDR2 YFSETQ. V was pared by 0 bases and J by 5 bases, with 17 bases between. The CDR3 loop reads CASSLAVLSGMNEKLFF. The CDR3 bases are TGCGCCAGCAGCTTGGCCGTCTTGTCAGGGATGAATGAAAAACTGTTTTTT.

The V gene is TRBV2, the J gene TRBJ1-4; D unclear. Trimming stripped 6 bases from V and 6 bases from J, with 14 bases between. Germline V gene data show CDR1 as SNHLY and CDR2 as FYNNEI. This CDR3 has 14 residues. CDR3: CASSYTGRDEKLFF. Here the CDR3 DNA reads TGTGCCAGCAGCTACACCGGTCGGGATGAAAAACTGTTTTTT.

The genes are TRBV28 and TRBJ2-1; 7 bases are a match to TRBD2. The V gene end was trimmed by 6 bases and the J gene end by 9 bases; junction bases not matched to a gene: 14. CDR3 length: 15 amino acids. Germline loops: CDR1 MDHEN, CDR2 SYDVKM. CDR3 amino acids: CASSPPPSGVGEQFF. In nucleotides, the CDR3 is TGTGCCAGCAGCCCCCCACCTAGCGGAGTAGGTGAGCAGTTCTTC.

The gene calls are TRBV6-1 and TRBJ1-1; 7 bases fit TRBD1. V shed 3 bases and J 9 bases; nucleotides not matched to a gene: 7. The CDR3 consists of 13 residues. The germline V gene has CDR1 MNHNS and CDR2 SASEGT. As DNA, the CDR3 is TGTGCCAGCAGTGACGAGGGACAGCGGCAAGCTTTCTTT. It encodes CASSDEGQRQAFF.

This clone appeared a few times. The chain uses TRBV30 and TRBJ1-5, with D perhaps TRBD1 (5 bases). The V end lost 2 bases, the J end lost 2 bases, and 13 bases lay between the germline ends. The CDR3 is 15 amino acids. CDR1 and CDR2 from the germline V gene are GTSNPN and SVGIG (reference sequence). The CDR3 bases are TGTGCCTGGAGTCCCTCGTGGGGCCGCAATCAGCCCCAGCATTTT. It encodes CAWSPSWGRNQPQHF.

The rearrangement joins TRBV27 to TRBJ1-2; the match to TRBD1 covers 7 bases. Losses at the gene ends were 5 bases for V and 6 bases for J; bases not matched to a gene: 12. This CDR3 comprises 15 residues. The germline V gene encodes CDR1 MNHEY and CDR2 SMNVEV (reference sequence). CDR3 bases: TGTGCCAGCAGTCCCGACAGGGTACAATGGGATGGCTACACCTTC. Translation gives CASSPDRVQWDGYTF.

V and J are TRBV6-5 and TRBJ2-7, with no clear D. With 10 bases removed from V and 2 bases from J, the gap between germline ends came to 12 bases. This CDR3 has 12 amino acids. The germline V gene encodes CDR1 MNHEY and CDR2 SVGAGI. The CDR3 spells CANLGRTYEQYF. CDR3 nucleotides: TGTGCCAACTTGGGCCGGACCTACGAGCAGTACTTC.

The rearrangement links TRBV10-1 to TRBJ2-1, with 10 bases lining up with TRBD2. After removal of 2 bases from V and 4 bases from J, the junction contained 5 bases not matched to a gene. Per germline, CDR1 WNHNN and CDR2 SYGVQD (reference sequence). The CDR3 is made up of 16 amino acids. Here the CDR3 DNA reads TGCGCCAGCAGTGAGGAGCTAGCGGGGGATTACAATGAGCAGTTCTTC. Its translation: CASSEELAGDYNEQFF.

In its sample, this clone was seen once. The rearrangement uses TRBV4-1 and TRBJ2-7; 7 bases match TRBD2. V lost 0 bases and J lost 9; bases outside the gene matches: 14. The CDR3 spans 16 residues. Germline assignment: CDR1 MGHRA and CDR2 YSYEKL. CDR3: CASSQDQGLGDPVQYF. The CDR3 DNA reads TGCGCCAGCAGCCAAGATCAAGGACTAGGAGATCCGGTGCAGTACTTC.

V gene TRBV19 combines with J gene TRBJ2-7; D may be TRBD2 (5 bases). The CDR3 runs to 15 residues. Per the germline V gene, CDR1 is LNHDA and CDR2 is SQIVND (reference sequence). Trimming left V 3 bases short and J 7 bases short, with 19 bases between. CDR3 in DNA: TGTGCCAGTAGTATGAGGGCACCCACCTGGGGAGAGCAGTACTTC. Translating gives CASSMRAPTWGEQYF.

The rearrangement uses TRBV11-2 and TRBJ2-3, with TRBD1 identical over 8 bases. V lost 0 bases and J lost 2; bases outside the gene matches: 7. The CDR3 contains 17 residues. The germline V gene encodes CDR1 SGHAT and CDR2 FQNNGV. Here the CDR3 DNA reads TGTGCCAGCAGCTTAGATATTGGACAGGGAATCACAGATACGCAGTATTTT. Its translation is CASSLDIGQGITDTQYF.

The chain is built from TRBV12-3 or TRBV12-4 and TRBJ2-7; 7 positions match TRBD1. The CDR3 totals 13 residues. Trimming cost V 5 bases and J 5 bases; bases outside gene matches: 6. DNA for the CDR3: TGTGCCAGCAGTACAACAGGGGCGCACGAGCAGTACTTC. It yields the protein CASSTTGAHEQYF.

A single count supports this clone. The V gene is TRBV7-6, the J gene TRBJ1-6, with 7 bases that match TRBD1. The CDR3 extends over 15 amino acids. Germline V lookup: CDR1 SGHVS, CDR2 FNYEAQ. Unmatched junction bases numbered 4, after V lost 1 base and J lost 7 bases. The CDR3 bases are TGTGCCAGCAGCTTAGGAGCAGGGGGGAATTCACCCCTCCACTTT. Amino acids: CASSLGAGGNSPLHF.

The chain links TRBV5-6 to TRBJ2-5, with TRBD2 matching over 13 bases. The CDR3 is made up of 16 amino acids. V trimming: 0 bases; J trimming: 4 bases; junction bases outside the gene matches: 3. From germline, CDR1 is SGHDT and CDR2 YYEEEE. The CDR3: CASSLGLAGGGETQYF. The CDR3 nucleotides read TGTGCCAGCAGCTTGGGACTAGCGGGGGGCGGAGAGACCCAGTACTTC.

This chain uses TRBV30 with TRBJ1-1; D is perhaps TRBD1 (5 bases). The CDR3 is 15 amino acids. Germline V gene lookup returns CDR1 GTSNPN and CDR2 SVGIG (reference sequence). Trimming removed 0 bases at V and 2 bases at J, with 13 bases between. The CDR3 here is CAWSVRGDLNTEAFF. CDR3 bases: TGTGCCTGGAGTGTACGCGGGGACCTAAACACTGAAGCTTTCTTT.

This chain uses TRBV28 with TRBJ2-3; tentative D call: TRBD2 (5 bases). Trimming took 10 bases from V and 1 from J, leaving 18 bases between them. From germline, CDR1 is MDHEN and CDR2 SYDVKM. This CDR3 spans 15 amino acids. CDR3: CATTGGGPGTDTQYF. The CDR3 coding sequence is TGTGCCACCACTGGCGGCGGGCCAGGCACAGATACGCAGTATTTT.

This clone was seen only once. The gene calls are TRBV12-3 or TRBV12-4 and TRBJ2-5; D is possibly TRBD1 (5 bases). The CDR3 totals 13 residues. V was clipped by 6 bases and J by 2 bases, with 10 bases between them. For the CDR3, the DNA is TGTGCCAGCAGCGCCTCAGGGCAAGAGACCCAGTACTTC. Residues: CASSASGQETQYF.

The J gene is TRBJ2-7, the V gene TRBV27; a possible D gene is TRBD2 (5 bases). CDR3 length equals 14 residues. V lost 8 bases, J lost 0 bases, and 14 bases lay in between. CDR1 and CDR2 from the germline V gene are MNHEY and SMNVEV (reference sequence). The CDR3, as DNA: TGTGCCAGCTCACCCCCGGGGAGCTCCTACGAGCAGTACTTC. It yields the protein CASSPPGSSYEQYF.

The chain recombines TRBV5-1 with TRBJ1-2, with D possibly TRBD1 on 6 matching bases. The CDR3 loop spans 12 amino acids. V was trimmed by 6 bases and J by 6 bases, leaving 12 bases between them. Germline V CDR1 and CDR2: SGHRS, YFSETQ. CDR3 DNA sequence: TGCGCCAGCACAACCGGACAGCATGGCTACACCTTC. Its translation: CASTTGQHGYTF.

The genes are TRBV5-6 and TRBJ2-2, with a tentative D call TRBD1 (5 bases). CDR3 length equals 14 residues. V lost 4 bases and J 1 base, leaving 8 bases between the germline ends. Germline V gives CDR1 SGHDT, CDR2 YYEEEE. The CDR3 sequence: CASSRTGNTGELFF. In DNA, the CDR3 is TGTGCCAGCAGCCGCACAGGGAACACCGGGGAGCTGTTTTTT.

The rearrangement uses TRBV27 and TRBJ2-7, with D tentatively TRBD2 (7 bases). The CDR3 runs 16 residues. The germline V gene encodes CDR1 MNHEY and CDR2 SMNVEV (reference sequence). The ends were cut back, 5 bases at V and 3 bases at J, with 20 bases in the middle. CDR3 bases: TGTGCCAGCAGTCTTACTCGGGGGGCCGGGATCTACGAGCAGTACTTC. This encodes CASSLTRGAGIYEQYF.